This T cell receptor beta chain was obtained from a study of T cell clonality in common variable immunodeficiency. This clone has just a few counts. The antigen remains unidentified. From the germline J gene comes the end of the CDR3, since the read stops 3 residues before it. General study results and limits: TCRbeta clonality was increased in CVID versus healthy controls. In common variable immunodeficiency, TCR beta chains reportedly carried fewer deletions and N-nucleotide insertions.

Blood came from CVID subjects not ill and not taking immunomodulatory or immunosuppressive medication. Each donor provided roughly 4.5 to 8.5 ml of heparinized whole blood. This table comes from immunoSEQ multiplex PCR, and its TCRdb copy is limited to in-frame clones, with some not included. The profile covers 15,000 to 25,000 clones, none occurring a single time. The CDR3 covers 13 residues. The V gene lost 11 bases and the J gene lost 0 bases, with 13 bases spanning the gap. Germline-derived CDR1 and CDR2 are LNHDA and SQIVND (reference sequence). The source is a human donor with common variable immunodeficiency. The chain couples TRBV19 to TRBJ1-2; D not resolved. The source material was peripheral blood mononuclear cells. CDR3 protein: CASTHGANYGYTF. Partial CDR3 DNA: TGTGCCTCCACCCACGGGGCTAACTATGGC. The complete variable domain, with remaining parts taken from reference TRBV19 and TRBJ1-2, reads DGGITQSPKYLFRKEGQNVTLSCEQNLNHDAMYWYRQDPGQGLRLIYYSQIVNDFQKGDIAEGYSVSREKKESFPLTVTSAQKNPTAFYLCASTHGANYGYTFGSGTRLTVV.